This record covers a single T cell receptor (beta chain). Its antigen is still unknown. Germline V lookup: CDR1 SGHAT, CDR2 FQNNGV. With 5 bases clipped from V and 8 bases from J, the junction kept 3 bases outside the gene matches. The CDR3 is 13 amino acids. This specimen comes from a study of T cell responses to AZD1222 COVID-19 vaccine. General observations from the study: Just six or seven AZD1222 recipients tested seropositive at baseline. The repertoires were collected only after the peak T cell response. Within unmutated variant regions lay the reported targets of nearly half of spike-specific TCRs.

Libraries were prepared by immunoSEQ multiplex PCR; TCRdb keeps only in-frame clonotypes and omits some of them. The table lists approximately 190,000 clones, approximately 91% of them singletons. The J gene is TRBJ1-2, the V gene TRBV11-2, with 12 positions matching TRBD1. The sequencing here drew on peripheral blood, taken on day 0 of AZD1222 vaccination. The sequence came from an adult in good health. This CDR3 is CASSHGTGGGYTF. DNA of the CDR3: TGTGCCAGCAGCCATGGGACAGGGGGCGGCTACACCTTC.